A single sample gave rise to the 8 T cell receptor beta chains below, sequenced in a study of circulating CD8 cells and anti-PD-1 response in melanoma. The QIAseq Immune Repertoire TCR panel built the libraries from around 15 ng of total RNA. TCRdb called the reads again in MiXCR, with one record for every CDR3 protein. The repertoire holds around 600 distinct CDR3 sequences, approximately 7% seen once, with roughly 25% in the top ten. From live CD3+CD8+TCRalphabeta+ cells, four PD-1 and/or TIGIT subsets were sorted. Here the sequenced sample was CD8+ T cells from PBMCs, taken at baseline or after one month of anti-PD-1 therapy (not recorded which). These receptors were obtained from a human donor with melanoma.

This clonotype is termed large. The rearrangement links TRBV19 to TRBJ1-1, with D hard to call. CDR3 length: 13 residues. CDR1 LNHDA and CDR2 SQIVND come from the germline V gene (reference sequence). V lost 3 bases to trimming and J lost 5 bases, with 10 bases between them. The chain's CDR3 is CASSIIGPTEAFF. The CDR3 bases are TGTGCCAGTAGTATTATCGGGCCAACTGAAGCTTTCTTT.

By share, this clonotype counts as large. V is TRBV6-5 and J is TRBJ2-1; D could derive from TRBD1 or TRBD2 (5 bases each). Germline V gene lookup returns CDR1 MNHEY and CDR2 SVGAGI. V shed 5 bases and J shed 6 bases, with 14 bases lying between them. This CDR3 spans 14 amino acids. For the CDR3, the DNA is TGTGCCAGCAGTAAAGGGGAAGAGGGCAATGAGCAGTTCTTC. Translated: CASSKGEEGNEQFF.

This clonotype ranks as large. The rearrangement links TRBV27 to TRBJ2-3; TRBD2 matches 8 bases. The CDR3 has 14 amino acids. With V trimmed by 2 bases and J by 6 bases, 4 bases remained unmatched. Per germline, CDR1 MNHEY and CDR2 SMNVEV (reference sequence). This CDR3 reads CASSLAGGMDTQYF. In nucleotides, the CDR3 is TGTGCCAGCAGTTTAGCGGGGGGCATGGATACGCAGTATTTT.

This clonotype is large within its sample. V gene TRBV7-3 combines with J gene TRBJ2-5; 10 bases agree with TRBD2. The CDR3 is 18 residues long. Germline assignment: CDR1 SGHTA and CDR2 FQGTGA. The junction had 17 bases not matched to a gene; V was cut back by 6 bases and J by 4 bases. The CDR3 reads CASRSHDASPSGGETQYF. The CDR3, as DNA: TGTGCCAGCAGATCCCACGACGCTTCCCCTAGCGGGGGAGAGACCCAGTACTTC.

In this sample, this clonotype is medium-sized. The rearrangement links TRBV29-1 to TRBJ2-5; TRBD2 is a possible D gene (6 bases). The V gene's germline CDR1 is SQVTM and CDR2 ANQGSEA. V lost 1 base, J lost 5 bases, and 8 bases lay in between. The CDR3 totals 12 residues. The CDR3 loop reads CSVEGGGETQYF. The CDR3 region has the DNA TGCAGCGTTGAAGGCGGAGGGGAGACCCAGTACTTC.

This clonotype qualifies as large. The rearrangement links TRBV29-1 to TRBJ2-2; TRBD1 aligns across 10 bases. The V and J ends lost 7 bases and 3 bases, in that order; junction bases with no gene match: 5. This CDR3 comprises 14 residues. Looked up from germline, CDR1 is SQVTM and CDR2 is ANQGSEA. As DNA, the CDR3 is TGCAGCGGACAGGGGGCTGGGGACACCGGGGAGCTGTTTTTT. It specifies CSGQGAGDTGELFF.

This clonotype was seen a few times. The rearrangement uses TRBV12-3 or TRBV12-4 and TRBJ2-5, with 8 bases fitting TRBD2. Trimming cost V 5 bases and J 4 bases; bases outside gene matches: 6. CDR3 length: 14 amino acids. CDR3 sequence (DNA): TGTGCCAGCAGTCCCCCGGGGGGGCCAGAGACCCAGTACTTC. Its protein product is CASSPPGGPETQYF.

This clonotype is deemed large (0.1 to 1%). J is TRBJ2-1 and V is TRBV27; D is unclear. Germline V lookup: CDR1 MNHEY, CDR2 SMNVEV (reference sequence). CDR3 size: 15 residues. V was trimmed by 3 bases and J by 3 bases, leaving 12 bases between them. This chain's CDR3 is CASSFNPTVYNEQFF. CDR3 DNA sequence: TGTGCCAGCAGTTTTAATCCCACCGTCTACAATGAGCAGTTCTTC.